This TCR beta chain was sequenced for a study of T cells after yellow fever vaccination. Study-level background: It was SMART-Seq v4 Ultra Low Input that prepared the fractions with low cell numbers.

Ten or more counts support this clonotype. TCRdb reanalysed the 5' RACE reads using MiXCR and keeps one entry per CDR3 protein. The table includes approximately 34,000 distinct CDR3 sequences, 6.5% to 8.5% detected once. CDR1 and CDR2 (germline): SGHVS, FQNEAQ. With 1 base removed from V and 3 bases from J, the gap between germline ends came to 15 bases. There are 16 residues in the CDR3. The receptor comes from a man between 18 and 35 years old who received the YFV17D yellow fever vaccine. Specimen: PBMCs, either bulk or a sorted T-cell subset (CD4+, CD8+, memory, or dextramer-sorted; not recorded which), collected on the day of the first yellow fever vaccination. This chain joins TRBV7-8 and TRBJ1-1; weak D call: TRBD1 (5 bases). The CDR3 bases are TGTGCCAGCAGCTTAGGCGAGGGGTTCTGGGACACTGAAGCTTTCTTT. Its protein product is CASSLGEGFWDTEAFF.